One sample yielded the 23 T cell receptor beta chains listed below, sequenced in a study of CD8+ T cells in alopecia areata. As to treatment: oral pan-JAK inhibitor, 5-10 mg twice daily. RNA extraction and reverse transcription yielded cDNA as sequencing template. Assay: immunoSEQ multiplex PCR; the TCRdb copy retains only in-frame clones and omits some. The repertoire has some 180,000 clones, roughly 46% of them found once; the top ten carry about a tenth. The sample in question was CD8+ T cells sorted from blood, obtained at week 52, from a patient treated with tofacitinib. The receptors originated from a human donor with alopecia areata.

This clone was seen a single time. V usage is TRBV5-5 and J usage is TRBJ2-7; weak D call: TRBD2 (5 bases). Germline V CDR1 and CDR2: SGHKS, YYEKEE (reference sequence). V was cut by 3 bases and J by 6 bases, with 16 bases left in between. CDR3 length: 14 residues. The CDR3 loop is CASSSGGRGIEQYF. The CDR3 DNA reads TGTGCCAGCAGCTCTGGAGGTCGAGGCATCGAGCAGTACTTC.

This clone was counted a single time. V usage is TRBV25-1 and J usage is TRBJ1-2; possible D gene TRBD1, 5 bases. Trimming shortened V by 4 bases and J by 7 bases, and 13 bases separated the two germline ends. CDR1 and CDR2 (germline): MGHDK, SYGVNS. The CDR3 consists of 13 residues. CDR3: CASSGALGGGYTF. The CDR3 nucleotides are TGTGCCAGCAGTGGGGCCCTGGGGGGTGGCTACACCTTC.

This clone has just a few counts. The genes are TRBV7-3 and TRBJ1-1; D uncertain. The CDR3 loop spans 13 amino acids. The V gene lost 5 bases and the J gene lost 1 base, with 8 bases spanning the gap. Germline V gene data show CDR1 as SGHTA and CDR2 as FQGTGA. The DNA for the CDR3 is TGTGCCAGCAGCCAAACAAGGAACACTGAAGCTTTCTTT. Its protein product is CASSQTRNTEAFF. The complete variable domain, with remaining parts taken from reference TRBV7-3 and TRBJ1-1, reads GAGVSQTPSNKVTEKGKYVELRCDPISGHTALYWYRQSLGQGPEFLIYFQGTGAADDSGLPNDRFFAVRPEGSVSTLKIQRTERGDSAVYLCASSQTRNTEAFFGQGTRLTVV.

The V and J genes are TRBV2 and TRBJ2-4; 7 bases are shared with TRBD2. The V gene end was trimmed by 6 bases and the J gene end by 11 bases; junction bases not matched to a gene: 10. The germline V gene has CDR1 SNHLY and CDR2 FYNNEI. This CDR3 region has 13 residues. CDR3 nucleotides: TGTGCCAGCAGCCCTTTACTAGCGCCCCTTCAGTACTTC. Translated, it gives CASSPLLAPLQYF. Full variable domain (missing parts from reference TRBV2 and TRBJ2-4): EPEVTQTPSHQVTQMGQEVILRCVPISNHLYFYWYRQILGQKVEFLVSFYNNEISEKSEIFDDQFSVERPDGSNFTLKIRSTKLEDSAMYFCASSPLLAPLQYFGAGTRLSVL.

The gene calls are TRBV4-3 and TRBJ2-7; 7 nucleotides match TRBD1. The CDR3 totals 15 residues. The V gene end was trimmed by 2 bases and the J gene end by 5 bases; junction bases not matched to a gene: 9. Germline V gene lookup returns CDR1 LGHNA and CDR2 YSLEER. CDR3 residues: CASSQQTGRRDEQYF. The CDR3 DNA sequence: TGCGCCAGCAGCCAACAGACAGGGCGACGCGACGAGCAGTACTTC.

J is TRBJ1-4 and V is TRBV6-1; weak D call: TRBD1 (5 bases). This CDR3 is 15 amino acids long. Trimming shortened V by 5 bases and J by 11 bases, and 21 bases separated the two germline ends. The germline V gene has CDR1 MNHNS and CDR2 SASEGT. The CDR3 spells CASSPRQTLLGKLFF. The CDR3 DNA sequence: TGTGCCAGCAGTCCCCGACAGACCCTCTTGGGCAAACTGTTTTTT.

This clone was found a few times. V and J are TRBV27 and TRBJ2-7; D is possibly TRBD2 (5 bases). CDR3 length equals 14 residues. V was shortened by 5 bases and J by 0 bases, with 11 bases between the two germline ends. Germline V gene data show CDR1 as MNHEY and CDR2 as SMNVEV (reference sequence). The CDR3 spells CASSLGGLSYEQYF. The CDR3 DNA is TGTGCCAGCAGTCTCGGCGGACTCTCCTACGAGCAGTACTTC.

CDR3 residues: CASSRDRNQPQHF. CDR3 nucleotides: TGTGCCAGCAGCCGGGACAGGAATCAGCCCCAGCATTTT. The chain combines TRBV7-2 with TRBJ1-5, with 8 bases fitting TRBD1. In germline, CDR1 is SGHTA, CDR2 FQGNSA. The CDR3 spans 13 residues. Trimming at V came to 5 bases and at J to 4 bases, leaving 1 base not matched to a gene.

This clone was seen only a few times. This likely stems from a read error, as it lies one base from a far larger clone. The chain joins TRBV7-9 to TRBJ1-1, with unresolved D. Per the germline V gene, CDR1 is SEHNR and CDR2 is FQNEAQ (reference sequence). Between the trimmed V and J ends, which lost 4 bases and 1 base, there was a span of 7 bases. The CDR3 runs to 13 residues. CDR3 region: CASSSMENTEAFF. The DNA for the CDR3 is TGTGCCAGCAGCTCGATGGAGAACACTGAAGCTTTCTTT.

The V gene is TRBV19, the J gene TRBJ2-1; 7 nucleotides match TRBD2. This CDR3 is 17 amino acids long. The trim removed 1 base at V and 7 bases at J, leaving 13 bases unmatched. Germline values: CDR1 LNHDA, CDR2 SQIVND (reference sequence). Here the CDR3 reads CASSIGLLSGVGNEQFF. In nucleotides, the CDR3 is TGTGCCAGTAGTATAGGTCTACTAAGCGGGGTGGGAAATGAGCAGTTCTTC.

The chain combines TRBV25-1 with TRBJ2-5; 13 bases line up with TRBD2. Germline assignment: CDR1 MGHDK and CDR2 SYGVNS. CDR3 length: 15 residues. V lost 8 bases, J lost 2 bases, and 5 bases stayed unmatched. The CDR3 loop reads CASVRTSGGQETQYF. The CDR3 coding sequence is TGTGCCAGCGTTCGGACTAGCGGGGGACAAGAGACCCAGTACTTC.

This clone was observed at least ten times. The rearrangement uses TRBV6-5 and TRBJ1-1; possibly TRBD1 for D (5 bases). V dropped 5 bases and J dropped 3 bases, with 16 bases sitting between them. CDR3 length: 15 residues. Germline V CDR1 and CDR2: MNHEY, SVGAGI. Written as DNA, the CDR3 is TGTGCCAGCAGTCCTCCCCCCCAGGGTTACACTGAAGCTTTCTTT. As protein: CASSPPPQGYTEAFF.

The chain couples TRBV6-5 to TRBJ2-5, with TRBD1 matching 10 bases. The trim removed 2 bases at V and 2 bases at J, leaving 5 bases unmatched. In germline, CDR1 is MNHEY, CDR2 SVGAGI. The CDR3 loop spans 16 amino acids. In DNA form, the CDR3 reads TGTGCCAGCAGTTACGGGGGACAGGGGCTACAAGAGACCCAGTACTTC. Amino acids: CASSYGGQGLQETQYF.

This clone was recorded a few times. The rearrangement links TRBV29-1 to TRBJ2-3; D may correspond to TRBD1 or TRBD2 (5 bases each). The length of the CDR3 is 14 residues. Per germline, CDR1 SQVTM and CDR2 ANQGSEA. V lost 8 bases to trimming and J lost 3 bases, with 18 bases between them. DNA of the CDR3: TGCAGCCTGCGCTGGGACGGAGCAACAGATACGCAGTATTTT. Encoded protein: CSLRWDGATDTQYF.

V gene TRBV4-1 combines with J gene TRBJ2-1; 8 bases fit TRBD2. Germline V gives CDR1 MGHRA, CDR2 YSYEKL. This CDR3 has 14 amino acids. The junction had 2 bases not matched to a gene; V was cut back by 1 base and J by 6 bases. The chain's CDR3 is CASSQGGTSNEQFF. The CDR3 nucleotides read TGCGCCAGCAGCCAAGGGGGGACTAGCAATGAGCAGTTCTTC.

The chain is built from TRBV4-1 and TRBJ2-1; 7 bases align to TRBD2. The germline CDR1 and CDR2 sequences are MGHRA and YSYEKL. The CDR3 is made up of 15 amino acids. Trimming removed 0 bases from V and 7 bases from J; junction bases left unmatched: 6. The DNA for the CDR3 is TGCGCCAGCAGCCAAGATCCGGGGCGGGGGAATGAGCAGTTCTTC. Its translation is CASSQDPGRGNEQFF.

Only a few counts were recorded for this clone. The chain has TRBV4-3 and TRBJ2-2, with D unclear. This CDR3 comprises 14 residues. The ends were cut back, 0 bases at V and 5 bases at J, with 7 bases in the middle. Germline V gene sequence: CDR1 LGHNA, CDR2 YSLEER. The CDR3 nucleotides read TGCGCCAGCAGCCAAGATCCCTCTACCGGGGAGCTGTTTTTT. Residues: CASSQDPSTGELFF.

The chain employs TRBV30 and TRBJ1-2; no clear D. The germline V gene encodes CDR1 GTSNPN and CDR2 SVGIG (reference sequence). This CDR3 is built from 13 residues. V lost 0 bases to trimming and J lost 4 bases, with 9 bases between them. The CDR3 region is CAWSVGYIYGYTF. For the CDR3, the DNA is TGTGCCTGGAGTGTAGGTTACATCTATGGCTACACCTTC.

V gene TRBV29-1 combines with J gene TRBJ2-2; D is perhaps TRBD1 (5 bases). The CDR3 is 12 amino acids. Per germline, CDR1 SQVTM and CDR2 ANQGSEA. Trimming took 6 bases from V and 6 from J, leaving 11 bases between them. CDR3 nucleotides: TGCAGCGTCCAGGGTAAATCCGGGGAGCTGTTTTTT. Amino acid sequence: CSVQGKSGELFF.

V is TRBV2 and J is TRBJ1-1; no reliable D call. The ends were cut back, 5 bases at V and 1 base at J, with 8 bases in the middle. The CDR3 consists of 13 residues. CDR1 is SNHLY and CDR2 is FYNNEI in the germline V gene. The CDR3 DNA is TGTGCCAGCAGTCTTGGAAAGAACACTGAAGCTTTCTTT. The encoded protein is CASSLGKNTEAFF.

J is TRBJ1-6 and V is TRBV7-8; D is undetermined. V was shortened by 1 base and J by 6 bases, with 10 bases between the two germline ends. The CDR3 consists of 15 residues. CDR1 and CDR2 (germline): SGHVS, FQNEAQ. CDR3 amino acids: CASSLEGSPNSPLHF. DNA of the CDR3: TGTGCCAGCAGCTTAGAGGGTAGCCCTAATTCACCCCTCCACTTT.

The gene calls are TRBV23-1 and TRBJ2-7, with D hard to call. TRBV23-1 has ORF status, its function being uncertain. The CDR3 extends over 12 amino acids. V gave up 10 bases and J gave up 1 base, with 11 bases separating them. Here the CDR3 reads CATPERSYEQYF. The CDR3 DNA reads TGCGCCACCCCCGAAAGGTCCTACGAGCAGTACTTC.

The V call is TRBV4-1, the J call TRBJ1-2, with D uncertain. The CDR3 contains 14 residues. Germline values: CDR1 MGHRA, CDR2 YSYEKL. V shed 0 bases and J shed 4 bases, with 9 bases lying between them. The CDR3 nucleotides read TGCGCCAGCAGCCAAGATTGGTCCCCCTATGGCTACACCTTC. Protein product: CASSQDWSPYGYTF.